This T cell receptor beta chain comes out of a study of cytomegalovirus exposure and HLA in healthy donors (dated by TCRdb to about 2017). Background for the entire study: In an earlier analysis of approximately 640 of the donors, 276 Gb of sequence data and 95 million to 130 million unique TCR beta sequences from about 179 million T cells were reported. An early release that covered roughly 600 HLA-typed donors contained approximately 300 gigabases of sequencing data and 65 million to 100 million unique TCR sequences. The genetic ancestry cluster associated with self-reported Caucasian donors included about four fifths of the 398 genotyped donors. The study aimed to test whether cataloging public T cell receptors could reveal signatures of past pathogen exposure. The T cell repertoires of 700 or so subjects were profiled by immunosequencing and related to cytomegalovirus serostatus. Besides the first cohort of approximately 670 subjects, a separate validation cohort made up of roughly 120 different subjects was used. High-throughput TCR immunosequencing, statistical association of individual TCRs with disease status, and machine learning were combined to predict cytomegalovirus infection status. A later analysis re-examined previously published TCR beta repertoires from just over 650 donors and added high-resolution HLA genotyping to investigate patterns of TCR occurrence. Rather than using new phenotypic data, the later analysis identified candidate immune exposures from TCR beta sequences and from how often those sequences occurred across donors. To decide whether each TCR beta V gene segment behaved as functional or pseudogenic, an earlier analysis of some 540 of the donors relied on high-throughput TCR beta sequencing. Donor age, sex, ethnicity and CMV serostatus were compiled together with the repertoire data. In a later genetic analysis, genome-wide SNP genotypes for about 55% of the roughly 670 donors were used, and that subset was treated as a discovery cohort. Every discovery cohort repertoire had been produced on one sequencing platform. Both class I and class II loci were covered by HLA typing, at four-digit resolution. Typing coverage varied by locus: 629-630 donors for A, B, C, DRB1 and DQB1; roughly 500 for DQA1; more than 600 for DPA1; under 490 for DPB1. Because of strong linkage in the cohort, 4 to 6 DR-DQ haplotypes were treated as single units for association and clustering. Across around 400 genotyped donors of the cohort, an average of roughly 230,000 unique TCR beta nucleotide sequences per donor were sequenced, and roughly a sixth of those sequences were non-productive. General findings and caveats noted by the study authors: While some public TCRs were present in many individuals, most TCR sequences turned up only very rarely across donors. In an earlier analysis of fewer than 750 of the donors, most TCR beta V segments were observed in productive rearrangements about 87% or about 30% of the time, broadly matching IMGT annotations. Because HLA typing was unavailable for some donors at each locus, only the typed subset was used in association tests. Because the 87-base-pair reads could not distinguish some IMGT-functional V segments, including TRBV6-2 and TRBV6-3, those segments were excluded. V-gene and J-gene trimming of TCR beta chains was associated with a missense DCLRE1C variant in a later genetic analysis, and the association was replicated in an independent cohort. Seventeen rarely observed V segments, including chromosome 9 orphons, were excluded from the earlier analysis of about 610 of the donors because counts were too low. Linkage disequilibrium might explain the correlated functional status among segregating V segments, but an unknown experimental factor could not be excluded. In a later genetic analysis, fewer N-insertions in productive TCRs were reported among donors in an Asian-associated ancestry cluster than the roughly 700-donor mean. When HLA alleles, especially DR and DQ, strongly co-occurred, attributing TCR associations to individual alleles was difficult. In a later analysis, some 18,000 TCR beta sequences were associated with specific HLA alleles at a false discovery rate of 0.05. A later analysis found that most CMV-associated TCR beta chains appeared HLA-restricted, with HLA associations seemingly driven largely by CMV exposure. Sequencing depth was assumed to be roughly uniform across donors in the presence/absence analyses, though that assumption may not hold. For the cohort, immune exposure information was limited to CMV serostatus. A further reported finding was that TCR beta sequences accurately predicted the HLA-A and HLA-B alleles for most subjects in the first cohort. The study gave a list of about 160 TCR beta chains associated with cytomegalovirus. In a later analysis, several top co-occurrence clusters were reported to appear linked to parvovirus B19, influenza, CMV and Epstein-Barr virus. In a later analysis, the rate of TCR association differed among HLA loci, with DRB1 alleles having the most associated TCRs and HLA-C alleles having the fewest. In this cohort, only TCR beta chains were sequenced, and detectable features were limited by the absence of alpha or paired-chain data. In both the original and validation cohorts, the classifier was reported to diagnose cytomegalovirus status with high specificity and sensitivity. According to the authors, the approach could potentially be generalized to other disease states and immunological phenotypes. In a later analysis, HLA-associated TCR beta chains showed more clonal expansion and lower generation probabilities than non-associated chains that were equally common. In vitro tests confirmed that a few of the cytomegalovirus-associated TCR beta chains recognize cytomegalovirus antigens. A cluster of highly shared sequence variants was judged likely to be a technical artifact of the sequencing pipeline.

The library was built by means of the immunoSEQ multiplex PCR assay. The multiplex PCR relied on a mix of 60 forward primers for TCR Vbeta segments and 13 reverse primers for TCR Jbeta segments. Amplification of the CDR3 region of rearranged TCR beta genes was performed with a multiplex PCR assay on genomic DNA. The amplified TCR beta libraries were sequenced on the Illumina HiSeq System as 87-base-pair reads. In the paper's pipeline: In a later analysis, tens of millions of unique TCR beta chains were counted across the roughly 700 repertoires, and roughly 11 million of these chains were shared by at least two donors. To remove PCR and sequencing errors, raw reads were error-corrected and collapsed into unique sequences using a nearest-neighbor algorithm that merged closely related sequences. To assign V, D and J gene segments, CDR3 sequences were aligned to IMGT reference sequences. Each retained sequence needed at least a six-nucleotide match to both a V gene segment and a J gene segment. A rearrangement was called productive if the CDR3 had no stop codons and remained in frame with V and J, and every other rearrangement was called non-productive. CDR3 was defined by IMGT convention, running from the second conserved V-encoded cysteine to the conserved J-encoded phenylalanine. Sequences without an unambiguous match to a single V gene segment were excluded from the earlier analysis of 587 of the donors. In an earlier analysis of 587 of the donors, a V segment was called functional when productive rearrangements were above 56.7%, and segregating when the standard deviation between donors exceeded 5%. A statistical classification framework was built for diagnosing cytomegalovirus status from the catalog of TCR beta chain sequences. A later analysis assigned V and J genes by comparing TCR nucleotide sequences with IMGT/GENE-DB human TR gene sequences. A later analysis assigned CDR3 sequences and most-parsimonious VDJ recombination scenarios with the TCRdist pipeline. In a later analysis, every TCR beta chain was defined by the combination of its CDR3 amino acid sequence and its V-gene family, and reads without a unique V-gene family were dropped. In a later analysis, some 600 highly shared, low-generation-probability nucleotide sequences were removed to address suspected cross-contamination and a sequencing artifact. In a later analysis, a clonal expansion index was calculated for each public chain from normalized within-repertoire ranks of inferred template counts. In a later analysis, generation probabilities were computed with a VDJ recombination model fitted to out-of-frame rearrangements, and the resulting probabilities were checked against IGoR. A later analysis scored TCR-TCR, TCR-HLA and TCR-CMV co-occurrence with hypergeometric tests, applying a repertoire-size bias correction to TCR pairs. False discovery rates were estimated in a later analysis by permuting HLA or CMV assignments 20 times. A later analysis grouped co-occurring TCRs with DBSCAN, adding TCRdist sequence similarity when clustering within HLA-allele-positive subsets. Co-occurrence clustering excluded repertoires with fewer than 30,000 or more than 120,000 public chains, plus five with anomalous nucleotide sharing. The clones in this table, taken by TCRdb from immuneACCESS, are in-frame only. Not every clone is retained; where verified, under half of the shortfall comes from an unresolved V gene, and the cause of the rest is unknown. V and J calls and clone size are given by that table; D and trimming were obtained from the DNA. This sample gives roughly 250,000 clones in total; about 66% of them show up just once. Under 2.5% of the sample comes from the top ten.

In total, approximately 700 healthy bone marrow donors made up the cohort. At the time of sampling, all cohort members were nominally healthy, though unrecorded immune exposures were likely present. The donor was CMV seronegative and was included in the group of over 300 seronegative cohort members. A peripheral blood sample was provided by each donor, and peripheral blood mononuclear cells were used for TCR beta sequencing. The Qiagen DNeasy Blood Extraction Kit was used to extract genomic DNA from the blood cell samples. The CDR3 measures 13 amino acids from cysteine to phenylalanine. Here the CDR3 DNA is all that survives: 39 bases in frame from base 1. The CDR1 and CDR2 encoded by the germline V gene are MNHNS and SASEGT. V drops 4 bases and J drops 2 bases, leaving 8 bases in between. Notes on this clone: Its antigen is currently not known. Nothing much larger sits one base from this clone, and base qualities are not available.

The V and J genes are TRBV6-1 and TRBJ1-1, with TRBD1 perhaps the D gene, on 5 matching bases. The sequenced sample consisted of PBMCs. The TCR originated in a female donor in good health and CMV-seronegative. The DNA sequence reads TGTGCCAGCAGTGCGCGGACAAACACTGAAGCTTTCTTT. Its amino acids are CASSARTNTEAFF.